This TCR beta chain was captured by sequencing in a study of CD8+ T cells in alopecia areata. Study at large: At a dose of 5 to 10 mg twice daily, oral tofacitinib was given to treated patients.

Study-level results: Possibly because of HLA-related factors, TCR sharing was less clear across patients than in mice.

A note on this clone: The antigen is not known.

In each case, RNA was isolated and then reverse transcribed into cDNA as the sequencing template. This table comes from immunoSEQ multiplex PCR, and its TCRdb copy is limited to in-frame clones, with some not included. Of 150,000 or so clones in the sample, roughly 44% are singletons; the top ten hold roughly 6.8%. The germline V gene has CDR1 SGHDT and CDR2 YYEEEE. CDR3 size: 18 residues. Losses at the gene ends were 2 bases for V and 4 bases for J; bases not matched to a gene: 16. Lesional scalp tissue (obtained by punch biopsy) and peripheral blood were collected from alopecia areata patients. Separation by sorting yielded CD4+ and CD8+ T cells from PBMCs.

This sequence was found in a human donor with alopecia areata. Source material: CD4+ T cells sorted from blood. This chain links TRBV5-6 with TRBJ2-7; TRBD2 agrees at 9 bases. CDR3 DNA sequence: TGTGCCAGCAGCTTTATGCTAGCGGGACTAAGGGGAAAGTACGAGCAGTACTTC. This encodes CASSFMLAGLRGKYEQYF.